The T cell receptor beta chain described here comes from a study of T cells after yellow fever vaccination. Universal primer sites and UMIs were introduced during 5'RACE template-switching synthesis of TCR cDNA. MiXCR, applied by TCRdb to the 5' RACE reads, yields one record per CDR3 protein. Of around 320,000 distinct CDR3 sequences detected, around 8.6% appear once; the ten largest clones hold around 3.4%. On this clonotype itself: The antigen remains undetermined.

The CDR3 totals 14 residues. Germline assignment: CDR1 SGHRS and CDR2 YFSETQ. The V end was cut by 7 bases, the J end by 0 bases, with 12 bases between. Study-wide points: Secondary responses were weaker yet peaked faster, day 5 versus 15.

Sequenced material: CD4+ T cells sorted from PBMCs, taken 5 days after the yellow fever booster vaccination. The sequence was obtained from a man between 18 and 29 years old who received the YFV17D yellow fever vaccine. This sequence joins TRBV5-1 and TRBJ2-3; TRBD1 is a possible D gene (5 bases). The CDR3 loop is CASHRQSSTDTQYF. Here the CDR3 DNA reads TGCGCCAGCCACAGACAGTCTAGCACAGATACGCAGTATTTT. Combining the CDR3 with reference TRBV5-1 and TRBJ2-3 gives the whole variable domain KAGVTQTPRYLIKTRGQQVTLSCSPISGHRSVSWYQQTPGQGLQFLFEYFSETQRNKGNFPGRFSGRQFSNSRSEMNVSTLELGDSALYLCASHRQSSTDTQYFGPGTRLTVL.